Following are 16 T cell receptor beta chains from one sample sequenced in a study of shared clonotypes between healthy human individuals. Assay: immunoSEQ multiplex PCR; the TCRdb copy retains only in-frame clones and omits some. The repertoire consists of roughly 2.1 million clones, with 90% to 95% occurring once and the leading ten covering 1.5% to 2%. The naive CD8 population came from CD45RO-negative cells selected for CCR7, without terminally differentiated effector memory CD45RA+ cells. Material for sequencing was naive CD8+ T cells from PBMCs. These receptors all stem from a man aged 18 to 30 in good health. Some clones in this sample may be carry-over from other donors' samples.

This clone has just a few counts. V gene TRBV30 combines with J gene TRBJ1-4, with D perhaps matching TRBD1 (6 bases). From germline, CDR1 is GTSNPN and CDR2 SVGIG (reference sequence). This CDR3 is built from 17 residues. With 0 bases removed from V and 5 bases from J, the gap between germline ends came to 19 bases. The CDR3 DNA reads TGTGCCTGGAGTGTATTCGATACAGGGTGGAGGAATGAAAAACTGTTTTTT. It encodes CAWSVFDTGWRNEKLFF. Based on the CDR3 plus reference TRBV30 and TRBJ1-4, the full variable domain is SQTIHQWPATLVQPVGSPLSLECTVEGTSNPNLYWYRQAAGRGLQLLFYSVGIGQISSEVPQNLSASRPQDRQFILSSKKLLLSDSGFYLCAWSVFDTGWRNEKLFFGSGTQLSVL.

This rearrangement joins TRBV4-2 to TRBJ2-4; 11 nucleotides line up with TRBD2. J gave up 9 bases and V 1 base, and 11 bases lay outside the gene matches. CDR3 length equals 17 residues. The germline V gene has CDR1 LGHNA and CDR2 YNFKEQ. The CDR3 bases are TGTGCCAGCAGCCAAGTACTAGCGGGAGTGGGGCATGGCATTCAGTACTTC. Translated, it gives CASSQVLAGVGHGIQYF.

The chain links TRBV25-1 to TRBJ1-3; 7 bases line up with TRBD1. CDR1 and CDR2 (germline): MGHDK, SYGVNS. CDR3 length equals 17 residues. V trimming: 0 bases; J trimming: 2 bases; junction bases outside the gene matches: 7. CDR3 DNA sequence: TGTGCCAGCAGTGAATACCTAGTAGGGGGCACTGGAAACACCATATATTTT. This gives the protein CASSEYLVGGTGNTIYF. The whole variable domain, remainder taken from reference TRBV25-1 and TRBJ1-3, is EADIYQTPRYLVIGTGKKITLECSQTMGHDKMYWYQQDPGMELHLIHYSYGVNSTEKGDLSSESTVSRIRTEHFPLTLESARPSHTSQYLCASSEYLVGGTGNTIYFGEGSWLTVV.

Turning to this clone: The same CDR3 can be traced to other DNA sequences in this sample. The chain carries TRBV9 and TRBJ2-7; 8 bases match TRBD1. The V and J ends lost 2 bases and 1 base, in that order; junction bases with no gene match: 5. Germline lookup yields CDR1 SGDLS and CDR2 YYNGEE. This CDR3 has 15 residues. In DNA form, the CDR3 reads TGTGCCAGCAGCGTCGACAGGGGACCTTCCTACGAGCAGTACTTC. Its translation is CASSVDRGPSYEQYF.

The J gene is TRBJ2-6, the V gene TRBV5-8, with D hard to call. CDR3 length: 17 amino acids. Germline-derived CDR1 and CDR2 are SGHTS and YDEGEE. V lost 4 bases and J lost 0, with 14 bases in between. The CDR3 loop reads CASSPRPTVSGANVLTF. In DNA form, the CDR3 reads TGTGCCAGCAGCCCGAGACCCACCGTCTCTGGGGCCAACGTCCTGACTTTC.

The V call is TRBV11-2, the J call TRBJ2-2, with unresolved D. The CDR3 runs 14 residues. V gave up 6 bases and J gave up 4 bases, with 12 bases separating them. CDR1 and CDR2 (germline): SGHAT, FQNNGV. CDR3 in DNA: TGTGCCAGCAGTCCAGAATGGGGCACCGGGGAGCTGTTTTTT. It yields the protein CASSPEWGTGELFF. The full variable domain, with the rest looked up from reference TRBV11-2 and TRBJ2-2, is EAGVAQSPRYKIIEKRQSVAFWCNPISGHATLYWYQQILGQGPKLLIQFQNNGVVDDSQLPKDRFSAERLKGVDSTLKIQPAKLEDSAVYLCASSPEWGTGELFFGEGSRLTVL.

V usage is TRBV5-1 and J usage is TRBJ2-7, with a weak D call TRBD2 (6 bases). This CDR3 contains 15 residues. CDR1 is SGHRS and CDR2 is YFSETQ in the germline V gene. Trimming left V 2 bases short and J 2 bases short, with 14 bases between. Here the CDR3 reads CASSFPDGGTYEQYF. CDR3 sequence (DNA): TGCGCCAGCAGCTTTCCCGACGGGGGAACCTACGAGCAGTACTTC.

The rearrangement joins TRBV28 to TRBJ2-7, with 8 nucleotides matching TRBD1. The germline V gene encodes CDR1 MDHEN and CDR2 SYDVKM. The trim removed 6 bases at V and 3 bases at J, leaving 7 bases unmatched. The CDR3 sequence is 14 residues long. CDR3 coding DNA: TGTGCCAGCAGCCCGGACAGGGTTTTCTACGAGCAGTACTTC. This translates into CASSPDRVFYEQYF.

This clone has a single count. The gene calls are TRBV5-1 and TRBJ1-1; 9 bases fit TRBD1. Germline V gene sequence: CDR1 SGHRS, CDR2 YFSETQ. With V trimmed by 4 bases and J by 3 bases, 10 bases remained unmatched. The CDR3 loop spans 16 amino acids. The CDR3 coding sequence is TGCGCCAGCAGCCCTCAAAAGACAGGGGGGGACACTGAAGCTTTCTTT. This encodes CASSPQKTGGDTEAFF. Full variable domain (remainder filled in from reference TRBV5-1 and TRBJ1-1): KAGVTQTPRYLIKTRGQQVTLSCSPISGHRSVSWYQQTPGQGLQFLFEYFSETQRNKGNFPGRFSGRQFSNSRSEMNVSTLELGDSALYLCASSPQKTGGDTEAFFGQGTRLTVV.

Remarks on this clone: The sample has other DNA sequences that encode this CDR3 too. CDR3 in DNA: TGTGCCAGTCGAGCGGGGGGCACCTACGAGCAGTACTTC. It encodes CASRAGGTYEQYF. This chain joins TRBV19 and TRBJ2-7, with 9 bases fitting TRBD2. This CDR3 region has 13 residues. The junction had 4 bases not matched to a gene; V was cut back by 8 bases and J by 2 bases. Per germline, CDR1 LNHDA and CDR2 SQIVND (reference sequence).

This clone has more than one count but fewer than ten. V and J are TRBV27 and TRBJ1-1; perhaps TRBD1 as D (6 bases). The germline CDR1 and CDR2 sequences are MNHEY and SMNVEV (reference sequence). CDR3 length equals 15 residues. Trimming shortened V by 6 bases and J by 1 base, and 15 bases separated the two germline ends. The CDR3 coding sequence is TGTGCCAGCAGCCTCCAACAGGGTGAGAACACTGAAGCTTTCTTT. Translating gives CASSLQQGENTEAFF.

The chain combines TRBV28 with TRBJ2-5; 10 bases match TRBD2. CDR1 is MDHEN and CDR2 is SYDVKM in the germline V gene. This CDR3 spans 15 amino acids. Unmatched junction bases numbered 9, after V lost 6 bases and J lost 5 bases. CDR3 DNA: TGTGCCAGCAGGCGAGAGCTAGCGGGAGCGGAGACCCAGTACTTC. Translating gives CASRRELAGAETQYF.

The V call is TRBV11-3, the J call TRBJ2-2, with 8 bases fitting TRBD1. The CDR3 contains 17 residues. J lost 0 bases, V lost 3 bases, and 6 bases had no gene match. Germline loops: CDR1 SGHNT, CDR2 YENEEA. The CDR3 reads CASSFGQGPSNTGELFF. CDR3 nucleotides: TGTGCCAGCAGCTTCGGACAGGGCCCATCGAACACCGGGGAGCTGTTTTTT.

The chain couples TRBV4-1 to TRBJ2-1; D is perhaps TRBD2 (5 bases). Germline V lookup: CDR1 MGHRA, CDR2 YSYEKL. The CDR3 spans 16 residues. Deletions cut 4 bases from V and 4 bases from J, with 17 bases between. CDR3: CASSLAGVATYNEQFF. The CDR3 bases are TGCGCCAGCAGCCTAGCTGGGGTAGCGACATACAATGAGCAGTTCTTC.

V gene TRBV4-1 combines with J gene TRBJ2-1, with TRBD2 identical over 11 bases. The V gene end was trimmed by 0 bases and the J gene end by 7 bases; junction bases not matched to a gene: 8. Germline-derived CDR1 and CDR2 are MGHRA and YSYEKL. The CDR3 runs to 17 residues. The CDR3 sequence is CASSQDGRLAGGNEQFF. CDR3 sequence (DNA): TGCGCCAGCAGCCAAGACGGTCGTCTAGCGGGAGGAAATGAGCAGTTCTTC.

The chain carries TRBV7-8 and TRBJ1-2; the match to TRBD1 covers 7 bases. V trimming: 0 bases; J trimming: 8 bases; junction bases outside the gene matches: 18. CDR3 length: 18 residues. CDR1 SGHVS and CDR2 FQNEAQ come from the germline V gene. CDR3 sequence reads: CASSLAVGDRDPEGGYTF. The CDR3 DNA follows: TGTGCCAGCAGCTTAGCGGTGGGGGACAGAGACCCGGAGGGCGGCTACACCTTC.